Sequencing of this T cell receptor (beta chain) was carried out in a study of CD8 T cells in Susac syndrome. This CDR3 has 14 amino acids. Trimming left V 6 bases short and J 1 base short, with 15 bases between. Germline lookup yields CDR1 DFQATT and CDR2 SNEGSKA (reference sequence). Random hexamers were used to reverse transcribe 0.5 to 1 ug of RNA. TCRdb fed the immunoSEQ multiplex PCR reads into MiXCR, producing one record per CDR3 protein. The table records 130,000 to 150,000 distinct CDR3 sequences, 90% to 97% of them present only once. Details on this clonotype: Its specificity is not known.

The authors sequenced TCR beta from blood CD8+ and CD4+ T cells. Each Susac syndrome patient had definite or probable disease by recently defined criteria. Findings of the study overall: A relatively small number of individuals underwent TCR sequencing and HLA analysis.

The TCR was taken from a human donor with Susac syndrome. J is TRBJ2-5 and V is TRBV20-1; D ambiguous. Sequenced: CD4+ T cells from PBMCs. The CDR3 loop is CSAPLRRIQETQYF. DNA for the CDR3: TGCAGTGCCCCGTTAAGGAGAATCCAAGAGACCCAGTACTTC.